These 32 T cell receptor beta chains share one sample of origin, sequenced in a study of identical twins. TCRdb used MiXCR to reprocess the 5' RACE reads, holding one entry per CDR3 protein. The sample lists hundreds of thousands of distinct CDR3 sequences, about 7% seen once, with roughly 3.6% in the top ten. These data are also associated with another study on yellow fever vaccine responses in identical twins.

The specimen sequenced was memory (CD45RO+) T cells sorted from blood. The source is a woman between 18 and 29 years old in good health.

This clonotype was counted ten times or more. The CDR3 region is CSAPRDRLSNEQFF. The CDR3 bases are TGCAGCGCCCCCCGGGACAGGCTTTCTAACGAGCAGTTCTTC. The V gene is TRBV29-1, the J gene TRBJ2-1; 8 bases fit TRBD1. V lost 7 bases and J lost 10; bases outside the gene matches: 15. The V gene's germline CDR1 is SQVTM and CDR2 ANQGSEA. The CDR3 covers 14 residues.

This chain joins TRBV19 and TRBJ2-3; TRBD2 aligns across 10 bases. V shed 5 bases, J shed 5 bases, and the junction held 7 bases outside the gene matches. This CDR3 spans 15 amino acids. The germline gives CDR1 LNHDA, CDR2 SQIVND (reference sequence). CDR3 coding DNA: TGTGCCAGTAGTCTTCTAGCGGGAGTAAGAGATACGCAGTATTTT. Residues: CASSLLAGVRDTQYF.

This clonotype was observed many times. This sequence joins TRBV5-6 and TRBJ2-6; D not resolved. CDR1 is SGHDT and CDR2 is YYEEEE in the germline V gene. The CDR3 contains 15 residues. The germline V and J ends were trimmed by 2 bases and 3 bases, with 9 bases remaining between them. The CDR3 DNA reads as TGTGCCAGCAGCTTTAGGGATTATGGGGCCAACGTCCTGACTTTC. The encoded protein is CASSFRDYGANVLTF.

This clonotype occurred a few times. This chain links TRBV18 with TRBJ2-1; no definite D call. Trimming removed 0 bases at V and 9 bases at J, with 6 bases between. From germline, CDR1 is KGHSH and CDR2 LQKENI. There are 12 residues in the CDR3. CDR3 in amino acids: CASSPPSGEQFF. In DNA form, the CDR3 reads TGTGCCAGCTCACCACCGTCTGGTGAGCAGTTCTTC.

This clonotype appeared many times. V and J are TRBV12-3 or TRBV12-4 and TRBJ1-6, with 9 bases that match TRBD1. The V and J ends lost 6 bases and 9 bases, in that order; junction bases with no gene match: 6. The CDR3 sequence is 14 residues long. The CDR3 DNA sequence: TGTGCCAGCAGGGTACAGGGGGCAGGTTCACCCCTCCACTTT. Translating gives CASRVQGAGSPLHF.

This chain uses TRBV10-2 with TRBJ2-3; D possibly uses TRBD1 or TRBD2 (6 bases each). The V and J ends lost 5 bases and 1 base respectively, with 19 bases between them. The CDR3 is made up of 17 amino acids. Germline V gives CDR1 WSHSY, CDR2 SAAADI. The CDR3 protein is CASSYLPGARGTDTQYF. The CDR3 DNA is TGCGCCAGCAGTTACTTGCCGGGGGCGCGGGGCACAGATACGCAGTATTTT.

This clonotype was seen repeatedly, ten times or more. The V gene is TRBV7-2, the J gene TRBJ1-6; TRBD1 matches 7 bases. The CDR3 is made up of 14 amino acids. The V segment lost 3 bases and the J segment 8 bases; nucleotides outside the gene matches: 4. Germline CDR1 is SGHTA and CDR2 is FQGNSA. In DNA form, the CDR3 reads TGTGCCAGCAGCTTTCGCGGGACAGATTCACCCCTCCACTTT. This encodes CASSFRGTDSPLHF.

This clonotype was seen repeatedly, ten times or more. J is TRBJ1-5 and V is TRBV20-1, with D hard to call. There are 13 residues in the CDR3. The germline V and J ends were trimmed by 1 base and 0 bases, with 4 bases remaining between them. Germline V lookup: CDR1 DFQATT, CDR2 SNEGSKA (reference sequence). As DNA, the CDR3 is TGCAGTGCTAGAGTGGATAGCAATCAGCCCCAGCATTTT. It translates to CSARVDSNQPQHF.

The chain links TRBV20-1 to TRBJ1-2, with 7 bases fitting TRBD1. With V trimmed by 3 bases and J by 5 bases, 9 bases remained unmatched. Germline CDR1 and CDR2: DFQATT and SNEGSKA (reference sequence). The CDR3 loop spans 14 amino acids. CDR3 nucleotides: TGCAGTGCTAGGGGACAGATACAATCTTATGGCTACACCTTC. The encoded protein is CSARGQIQSYGYTF.

This clonotype was seen at least ten times. V and J are TRBV5-1 and TRBJ2-5; D tentatively fits TRBD1 or TRBD2 (6 bases each). The V and J ends lost 0 bases and 4 bases respectively, with 13 bases between them. The V gene's germline CDR1 is SGHRS and CDR2 YFSETQ. The CDR3 has 15 residues. The CDR3 sequence is CASSLDFGGAETQYF. CDR3 bases: TGCGCCAGCAGCTTGGATTTCGGGGGCGCAGAGACCCAGTACTTC. Complete variable domain (other parts from reference TRBV5-1 and TRBJ2-5): KAGVTQTPRYLIKTRGQQVTLSCSPISGHRSVSWYQQTPGQGLQFLFEYFSETQRNKGNFPGRFSGRQFSNSRSEMNVSTLELGDSALYLCASSLDFGGAETQYFGPGTRLLVL.

V and J are TRBV27 and TRBJ1-6; unclear D gene. Germline CDR1 MNHEY, CDR2 SMNVEV (reference sequence). This CDR3 spans 14 amino acids. V gave up 6 bases and J gave up 0 bases, with 6 bases separating them. Written as DNA, the CDR3 is TGTGCCAGCAGGGGTGGCTCCTATAATTCACCCCTCCACTTT. Its protein product is CASRGGSYNSPLHF.

The chain carries TRBV5-6 and TRBJ2-4; D call uncertain. Germline-derived CDR1 and CDR2 are SGHDT and YYEEEE. Trimming pared 1 base from V and 3 bases from J, leaving 14 bases between. The CDR3 contains 16 residues. CDR3 amino acids: CASSLFAPVDKNIQYF. CDR3 DNA: TGTGCCAGCAGCTTGTTCGCCCCGGTGGACAAAAACATTCAGTACTTC.

This chain connects TRBV2 to TRBJ2-1; 7 positions agree with TRBD2. Germline CDR1 reads SNHLY; CDR2 reads FYNNEI. With 4 bases clipped from V and 8 bases from J, the junction kept 11 bases outside the gene matches. The CDR3 runs 15 residues. As DNA, the CDR3 is TGTGCCAGCAGTGCGGTTGGCGGGAGTGGATATGAGCAGTTCTTC. Its protein product is CASSAVGGSGYEQFF.

This clonotype was seen just once. Here the CDR3 reads CASSLEDRGYTDTQYF. The CDR3 nucleotides are TGCGCCAGCAGCTTGGAAGATAGAGGGTACACAGATACGCAGTATTTT. The V gene is TRBV5-1, the J gene TRBJ2-3, with D maybe TRBD2 (5 bases). The CDR3 runs 16 residues. The germline gives CDR1 SGHRS, CDR2 YFSETQ. Trimming took 0 bases from V and 2 from J, leaving 13 bases between them.

This chain connects TRBV9 to TRBJ2-1, with TRBD2 identical over 10 bases. The germline V gene encodes CDR1 SGDLS and CDR2 YYNGEE. CDR3 size: 20 residues. V lost 4 bases and J lost 5; bases outside the gene matches: 21. In DNA form, the CDR3 reads TGTGCCAGCAGCCCGCCCCCGCCGGGACTAGCGTGGGTTTTAAACAATGAGCAGTTCTTC. This translates into CASSPPPPGLAWVLNNEQFF.

This clonotype was recorded at least ten times. The chain couples TRBV11-2 to TRBJ1-2; 7 bases are a match to TRBD1. The CDR3 totals 14 residues. J gave up 3 bases and V 6 bases, and 7 bases lay outside the gene matches. The germline CDR1 and CDR2 sequences are SGHAT and FQNNGV. CDR3: CASSRDSDYYGYTF. The CDR3, as DNA: TGTGCCAGCAGTCGGGACAGCGATTACTATGGCTACACCTTC.

Only a few counts were recorded for this clonotype. This chain uses TRBV5-1 with TRBJ2-3; 7 bases agree with TRBD2. Germline values: CDR1 SGHRS, CDR2 YFSETQ. The CDR3 extends over 19 amino acids. Losses at the gene ends were 4 bases for V and 0 bases for J; bases not matched to a gene: 17. CDR3 bases: TGCGCCAGCAGCCCATGGAGGCGCGGGGGAGCGGAAAGCACAGATACGCAGTATTTT. As protein: CASSPWRRGGAESTDTQYF.

This clonotype was observed at least ten times. The genes are TRBV6-5 and TRBJ1-5; a possible D gene is TRBD1 (5 bases). The CDR3 contains 15 residues. The V and J ends lost 0 bases and 2 bases respectively, with 8 bases between them. Germline V gives CDR1 MNHEY, CDR2 SVGAGI. The CDR3 DNA reads as TGTGCCAGCAGTTACTCGACACAGGGCAATCAGCCCCAGCATTTT. Translated: CASSYSTQGNQPQHF.

This clonotype was observed a few times. The rearrangement joins TRBV4-1 to TRBJ1-5; possibly TRBD1 for D (5 bases). CDR1 and CDR2 from the germline V gene are MGHRA and YSYEKL. V lost 0 bases to trimming and J lost 11 bases, with 11 bases between them. The CDR3 extends over 13 amino acids. The DNA for the CDR3 is TGCGCCAGCAGCCAAGATAATGGCAGGGCCCAGCATTTT. As protein: CASSQDNGRAQHF.

This sequence joins TRBV20-1 and TRBJ1-5, with 8 bases aligning to TRBD1. With 2 bases clipped from V and 2 bases from J, the junction kept 2 bases outside the gene matches. The CDR3 totals 14 residues. Germline V lookup: CDR1 DFQATT, CDR2 SNEGSKA (reference sequence). This CDR3 reads CSARSGGGNQPQHF. The CDR3 DNA follows: TGCAGTGCTAGATCAGGGGGCGGCAATCAGCCCCAGCATTTT.

This clonotype was seen only a few times. The rearrangement links TRBV5-1 to TRBJ2-5; D remains unclear. CDR1 and CDR2 (germline): SGHRS, YFSETQ. V was shortened by 4 bases and J by 0 bases, with 4 bases between the two germline ends. This CDR3 contains 12 residues. The CDR3 bases are TGCGCCAGCAGCCAGAACCAAGAGACCCAGTACTTC. Its protein is CASSQNQETQYF.

The V call is TRBV2, the J call TRBJ2-1, with D unclear. The germline gives CDR1 SNHLY, CDR2 FYNNEI. Trimming removed 5 bases from V and 12 bases from J, with 11 bases in between. The length of the CDR3 is 11 residues. CDR3 nucleotide sequence: TGTGCCAGCAGTCCGGACGGCCCGCAGTTCTTC. It encodes CASSPDGPQFF.

There are many counts of this clonotype. The CDR3 loop reads CASSHGFSGANVLTF. The CDR3 region has the DNA TGTGCCAGCAGCCACGGGTTCAGTGGGGCCAACGTCCTGACTTTC. The rearrangement uses TRBV3-1 and TRBJ2-6; the D is unclear. The ends were cut back, 3 bases at V and 3 bases at J, with 9 bases in the middle. Germline CDR1 and CDR2: LGHDT and YNNKEL (reference sequence). The CDR3 runs 15 residues.

This clonotype was counted only a few times. It is likely a read error, because the conserved phenylalanine at the end of the CDR3 is missing. The limits of the CDR3 on the DNA are not certain, so only TCRdb's listed CDR3 is given. This chain connects TRBV27 to TRBJ2-1; the table's D call TRBD2 went unverified against the DNA. Germline lookup yields CDR1 MNHEY and CDR2 SMNVEV (reference sequence). The CDR3 region is 11 residues in length, termini included. CDR3 sequence: CASSRTSGSSV.

This clonotype was counted only a few times. V gene TRBV12-3 or TRBV12-4 combines with J gene TRBJ2-5, with 9 bases that match TRBD2. The CDR3 totals 15 residues. Trimming took 5 bases from V and 1 from J; bases not matched to a gene: 5. CDR3: CASSPLAGIQETQYF. The CDR3 nucleotides read TGTGCCAGCAGTCCCCTAGCGGGGATCCAAGAGACCCAGTACTTC.

The chain links TRBV20-1 to TRBJ2-3, with 10 nucleotides matching TRBD2. CDR1 and CDR2 (germline): DFQATT, SNEGSKA (reference sequence). This CDR3 has 18 amino acids. The CDR3 loop is CSVGGLAGAGGNTDTQYF. In nucleotides, the CDR3 is TGCAGCGTAGGGGGGCTAGCGGGAGCTGGCGGCAACACAGATACGCAGTATTTT.

This clonotype was recorded at least ten times. The chain has TRBV12-3 or TRBV12-4 and TRBJ1-2; D unresolved. The length of the CDR3 is 18 residues. The V gene lost 4 bases and the J gene lost 7 bases, with 28 bases spanning the gap. This CDR3 is CASSSGITDIRRNIGYTF. As DNA, the CDR3 is TGTGCCAGCAGTTCGGGGATTACAGATATCCGCCGGAATATTGGCTACACCTTC.

This clonotype was found a few times. This rearrangement joins TRBV12-3 or TRBV12-4 to TRBJ2-5, with TRBD1 identical over 8 bases. V shed 3 bases and J 6 bases; nucleotides not matched to a gene: 6. This CDR3 region has 14 residues. In DNA, the CDR3 is TGTGCCAGCAGTTTGTCAGGGGGCGTGAAGACCCAGTACTTC. Translating gives CASSLSGGVKTQYF.

This clonotype turned up a few times. The V gene is TRBV5-1, the J gene TRBJ2-3; 8 bases are a match to TRBD2. Germline CDR1 SGHRS, CDR2 YFSETQ. The junction had 14 bases not matched to a gene; V was cut back by 3 bases and J by 5 bases. This CDR3 contains 17 residues. The CDR3 protein is CASSSLLVSGGRDTQYF. In nucleotides, the CDR3 is TGCGCCAGCAGCTCTCTACTGGTCAGCGGGGGCAGAGATACGCAGTATTTT. Variable domain in full (rest from reference TRBV5-1 and TRBJ2-3): KAGVTQTPRYLIKTRGQQVTLSCSPISGHRSVSWYQQTPGQGLQFLFEYFSETQRNKGNFPGRFSGRQFSNSRSEMNVSTLELGDSALYLCASSSLLVSGGRDTQYFGPGTRLTVL.

This clonotype was counted many times. The chain is built from TRBV29-1 and TRBJ2-1, with TRBD1 matching 7 bases. CDR1 and CDR2 (germline): SQVTM, ANQGSEA. The CDR3 has 13 amino acids. Trimming removed 6 bases from V and 3 bases from J; junction bases left unmatched: 5. The CDR3 sequence is CSVERTGYNEQFF. The DNA of the CDR3 is TGCAGCGTCGAGAGGACAGGCTACAATGAGCAGTTCTTC.

This clonotype was observed many times. The chain uses TRBV5-1 and TRBJ1-4; 8 nucleotides agree with TRBD1. This CDR3 is 15 amino acids long. Germline values: CDR1 SGHRS, CDR2 YFSETQ. J gave up 8 bases and V 2 bases, and 8 bases lay outside the gene matches. In nucleotides, the CDR3 is TGCGCCAGCAGCTTAAGACAGGGGCGGAAGGAAAAACTGTTTTTT. Translation: CASSLRQGRKEKLFF.

This sequence joins TRBV21-1 and TRBJ2-7; TRBD1, the table's D call, was not compared with the DNA. TRBV21-1 is listed as a pseudogene. The CDR3 loop spans 14 amino acids. The CDR3: CASSRRDRVGEQYV. The CDR3, as DNA: TGTGCCAGCAGCCGCCGGGACAGGGTAGGCGAGCAGTACGTC.